Listed here is a single TCR beta chain. In assigning cohorts, the study relied on participant-reported clinical history. Between the trimmed V and J ends, which lost 6 bases and 2 bases, there was a span of 11 bases. This CDR3 is 13 amino acids long. Germline V lookup: CDR1 SEHNR, CDR2 FQNEAQ (reference sequence). Clones were read by immunoSEQ multiplex PCR, and TCRdb kept only the in-frame ones, dropping some. The data show 140,000 to 150,000 clones, over 70% seen once. This specimen comes from a study of blood T cell repertoires in COVID-19. Sequencing was done on a sample of PBMCs or T cells enriched from blood (not recorded which). This sequence joins TRBV7-9 and TRBJ2-7; D possibly corresponds to TRBD1 (7 bases). The sequence was collected from a man aged 55 to 70 who had recovered from COVID-19. As DNA, the CDR3 is TGTGCCAGCAGGCGGGACAGTACCTACGAGCAGTACTTC. This encodes CASRRDSTYEQYF.